The clone carrying this T cell receptor (beta chain) was seen a few times. This entry belongs to a study of T cells in Graves' hyperthyroidism and ophthalmopathy. The CDR3 is made up of 15 amino acids. V lost 5 bases, J lost 8 bases, and 9 bases stayed unmatched. Germline V CDR1 and CDR2: SNHLY, FYNNEI. Researchers took RNA transcripts and amplified the TCR beta CDR3 regions from them. The HTBI primer set drove a first-round RT-PCR of the TCR CDR3. Each CDR3 protein is one row after TCRdb ran MiXCR on the multiplex PCR reads. Of 750,000 to 900,000 distinct CDR3 sequences listed, roughly 37% are singletons.

The chain joins TRBV2 to TRBJ2-7; 13 bases fit TRBD2. This clonotype was sampled from a man between 18 and 29 years old with Graves' hyperthyroidism. Sequencing input: blood. CDR3 sequence: CASSPSGTSGKKQYF. DNA for the CDR3: TGTGCCAGCAGTCCCTCCGGGACTAGCGGGAAAAAGCAGTACTTC.